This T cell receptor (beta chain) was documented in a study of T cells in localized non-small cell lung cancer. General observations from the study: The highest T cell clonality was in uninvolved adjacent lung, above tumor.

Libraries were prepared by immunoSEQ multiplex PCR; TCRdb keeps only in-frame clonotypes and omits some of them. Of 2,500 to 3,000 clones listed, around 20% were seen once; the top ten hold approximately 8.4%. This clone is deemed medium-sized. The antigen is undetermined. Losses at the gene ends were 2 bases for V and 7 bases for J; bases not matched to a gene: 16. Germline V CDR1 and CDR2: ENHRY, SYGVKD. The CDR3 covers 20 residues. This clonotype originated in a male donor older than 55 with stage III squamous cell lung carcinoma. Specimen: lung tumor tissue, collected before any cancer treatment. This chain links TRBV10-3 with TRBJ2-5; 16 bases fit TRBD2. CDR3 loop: CAISELGTSGGDGLHGTQYF. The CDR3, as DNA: TGTGCCATCAGTGAGCTGGGGACTAGCGGGGGGGATGGCTTACACGGGACCCAGTACTTC.